The 26 T cell receptor beta chains below all came from one sample that was sequenced in a study of T cells in Graves' hyperthyroidism and ophthalmopathy (dated by TCRdb to between 2018 and 2020). The library relied on multiplex PCR. Instrument used: Illumina HiSeq 2000. The TCR beta CDR3 regions were amplified from RNA transcripts. A first-round RT-PCR of the TCR CDR3 used the HTBI primer set with the Qiagen OneStep RT-PCR kit. Using fastp at Q25 and MiXCR, TCRdb reprocessed the public reads and kept productive beta chains. Here each entry gathers all rows of one CDR3 protein and keeps the most common genes and DNA. Recorded for this sample are about 560,000 distinct CDR3 sequences; 12% to 15% of them occurred a single time. Of the sample, around 14% is held by the ten largest clones. Sequenced sample: blood. Receptors originate from a middle-aged woman with Graves' hyperthyroidism.

This clonotype turned up a few times. The genes are TRBV6-1 and TRBJ2-3; D may be TRBD1 (5 bases). The CDR3 is 14 residues long. Trimming pared 6 bases from V and 3 bases from J, leaving 13 bases between. The germline CDR1 and CDR2 sequences are MNHNS and SASEGT. CDR3 sequence: CASSQGGRTDTQYF. The CDR3 DNA sequence: TGTGCCAGCAGCCAGGGTGGGCGTACAGATACGCAGTATTTT.

This clonotype was seen ten or more times. V and J are TRBV20-1 and TRBJ1-1; 7 positions match TRBD1. The junction had 9 bases not matched to a gene; V was cut back by 6 bases and J by 11 bases. CDR1 is DFQATT, CDR2 SNEGSKA, per germline (reference sequence). The CDR3 has 11 residues. The CDR3 spells CSARDSWTAFF. Here the CDR3 DNA reads TGCAGTGCCAGGGACAGCTGGACGGCTTTCTTT.

This sequence joins TRBV19 and TRBJ1-2; TRBD1 matches at 8 bases. V lost 7 bases and J lost 6; bases outside the gene matches: 10. Germline V lookup: CDR1 LNHDA, CDR2 SQIVND (reference sequence). The CDR3 spans 14 residues. The CDR3 nucleotides read TGTGCCAGTACCCTGACAGGGGCGTTAGATGGCTACACCTTC. Its protein product is CASTLTGALDGYTF.

This clonotype was seen at least ten times. The chain couples TRBV28 to TRBJ2-1; a possible D gene is TRBD1 (5 bases). The CDR3 is made up of 15 amino acids. The V and J ends lost 3 bases and 7 bases respectively, with 16 bases between them. Germline V gene sequence: CDR1 MDHEN, CDR2 SYDVKM. The chain's CDR3 is CASSLQGMFGNEQFF. The CDR3 nucleotides are TGTGCCAGCAGTTTGCAGGGAATGTTCGGGAATGAGCAGTTCTTC.

As regards this clonotype: A much larger clone is a single base away; this may be a read error. This likely comes from a read error, as the CDR3 has no conserved phenylalanine or tryptophan at its end. The V gene is TRBV2, the J gene TRBJ1-1; D remains unclear. Trimming removed 10 bases from V and 0 bases from J, with 15 bases in between. The CDR3 is made up of 14 amino acids. CDR1 and CDR2 from the germline V gene are SNHLY and FYNNEI. This CDR3 reads CATTEERLNTEAFL. In nucleotides, the CDR3 is TGTGCCACAACCGAGGAGAGATTGAACACTGAAGCTTTCCTT.

The V call is TRBV28, the J call TRBJ1-5, with D uncertain. The germline gives CDR1 MDHEN, CDR2 SYDVKM. This CDR3 contains 12 residues. Trimming left V 8 bases short and J 3 bases short, with 8 bases between. CDR3 in DNA: TGTGCCAGCGGTCCAGCCAATCAGCCCCAGCATTTT. Its translation is CASGPANQPQHF.

This rearrangement joins TRBV15 to TRBJ2-7, with D unresolved. The CDR3 runs to 15 residues. Germline V gene data show CDR1 as LNHNV and CDR2 as YYDKDF (reference sequence). Trimming took off 0 bases at V and 2 bases at J, with 11 bases between the two ends. CDR3 sequence (DNA): TGTGCCACCAGCAGAGAGGAAACCCTTCCCTACGAGCAGTACTTC. It yields the protein CATSREETLPYEQYF.

This chain connects TRBV5-1 to TRBJ1-2; 8 nucleotides line up with TRBD1. The CDR3 totals 16 residues. The germline V gene encodes CDR1 SGHRS and CDR2 YFSETQ. Losses at the gene ends were 0 bases for V and 8 bases for J; bases not matched to a gene: 12. The CDR3, as DNA: TGCGCCAGCAGCTTGGAAACTCACGACAGGGGAGGCGGCTACACCTTC. Translation: CASSLETHDRGGGYTF.

In its sample, this clonotype was seen many times. This chain connects TRBV20-1 to TRBJ2-7, with 10 positions matching TRBD2. V was pared by 4 bases and J by 5 bases, with 14 bases of the junction left unmatched. The CDR3 is made up of 16 amino acids. Per the germline V gene, CDR1 is DFQATT and CDR2 is SNEGSKA (reference sequence). CDR3 coding DNA: TGCAGTGCTACCCTCACACTAGCGGGAAAACCCCACGAGCAGTACTTC. Encoded protein: CSATLTLAGKPHEQYF.

The chain carries TRBV25-1 and TRBJ2-1; TRBD2 agrees at 8 bases. Trimming cost V 5 bases and J 6 bases; bases outside gene matches: 6. Germline CDR1 MGHDK, CDR2 SYGVNS. The CDR3 length is 14 residues. DNA of the CDR3: TGTGCCAGCAGTTCATCGGGAGGGCCCAATGAGCAGTTCTTC. Protein sequence: CASSSSGGPNEQFF.

This clonotype was detected a few times. The junction departs from germline at one end; a sequencing error may be responsible. V gene TRBV3-1 combines with J gene TRBJ1-1, with D possibly being TRBD1 (5 bases). This CDR3 is built from 13 residues. Germline V gene data show CDR1 as LGHDT and CDR2 as YNNKEL (reference sequence). CDR3 residues: CASSQVMGTGAFF. In DNA, the CDR3 is TGTGCCAGCAGCCAAGTGATGGGGACTGGAGCTTTCTTT.

In its sample, this clonotype was seen many times. The genes are TRBV29-1 and TRBJ1-4; D perhaps matches TRBD1 (6 bases). The V gene lost 4 bases and the J gene lost 2 bases, with 8 bases spanning the gap. The CDR3 is 13 residues long. Germline lookup yields CDR1 SQVTM and CDR2 ANQGSEA. The CDR3 region has the DNA TGCAGCGTTGTGGACAGTACTAATGAAAAACTGTTTTTT. As protein: CSVVDSTNEKLFF.

This clonotype was seen repeatedly, ten times or more. The CDR3 DNA sequence: TGTGCCAGCAACGAATTTAGGTCGGGCCTTGGCCCCTACAATGAGCAGTTCTTC. Translation: CASNEFRSGLGPYNEQFF. The chain uses TRBV11-2 and TRBJ2-1; D call uncertain. This CDR3 contains 18 residues. Germline V lookup: CDR1 SGHAT, CDR2 FQNNGV. With 7 bases removed from V and 2 bases from J, the gap between germline ends came to 24 bases.

This clonotype was seen repeatedly, ten times or more. The rearrangement joins TRBV20-1 to TRBJ2-4, with D perhaps matching TRBD2 (6 bases). Looked up from germline, CDR1 is DFQATT and CDR2 is SNEGSKA (reference sequence). The V gene lost 3 bases and the J gene lost 1 base, with 13 bases spanning the gap. The CDR3 contains 15 residues. CDR3: CSASSGSGAKNIQYF. In DNA, the CDR3 is TGCAGTGCTAGTTCCGGGAGTGGGGCCAAAAACATTCAGTACTTC.

This clonotype has a handful of counts. J is TRBJ1-5 and V is TRBV4-1, with D unclear. The CDR3 loop spans 16 amino acids. Trimming removed 4 bases at V and 0 bases at J, with 13 bases between. Germline CDR1 is MGHRA and CDR2 is YSYEKL. CDR3 coding DNA: TGCGCCAGCAGCCTAACCCGGGCCCATAGCAATCAGCCCCAGCATTTT. This encodes CASSLTRAHSNQPQHF.

Worth noting for this clonotype: With a much larger clone just one base away, this may be a read error. V is TRBV11-2 and J is TRBJ2-2; D not resolved. The CDR3 is made up of 14 amino acids. V was clipped by 10 bases and J by 4 bases, with 16 bases between them. Germline CDR1 is SGHAT and CDR2 is FQNNGV. This CDR3 is CANSYSSSTGELFF. The DNA for the CDR3 is TGTGCCAACAGTTATTCTAGTAGCACCGGGGAGCTGTTTTTT.

J is TRBJ1-5 and V is TRBV28; maybe TRBD1 (6 bases). The germline CDR1 and CDR2 sequences are MDHEN and SYDVKM. There are 14 residues in the CDR3. V lost 6 bases, J lost 3 bases, and 12 bases lay in between. The CDR3 region is CASSLTGYNQPQHF. CDR3 DNA sequence: TGTGCCAGCAGCCTTACAGGGTACAATCAGCCCCAGCATTTT.

This clonotype came up many times. The junction differs from germline at one of its ends, possibly a read error. The chain combines TRBV4-1 with TRBJ2-1; 8 bases agree with TRBD2. The CDR3 length is 15 residues. The germline CDR1 and CDR2 sequences are MGHRA and YSYEKL. CDR3 nucleotide sequence: TGTGCCAGCAGCCAAGGGACTAGCTCCTACAATGAGCAGTTCTTC. Protein sequence: CASSQGTSSYNEQFF.

With regard to this clonotype: At one end, the junction sequence differs from germline, possibly due to a read error. The genes are TRBV6-1 and TRBJ2-7, with D perhaps matching TRBD1 or TRBD2 (5 bases each). CDR3 length: 11 amino acids. Germline values: CDR1 MNHNS, CDR2 SASEGT. Here the CDR3 reads CASSEEGERNF. In DNA form, the CDR3 reads TGTGCCAGCAGTGAAGAAGGGGAGCGGAACTTC.

This clonotype was observed a few times. The V and J genes are TRBV14 and TRBJ2-7; TRBD2 agrees at 9 bases. This CDR3 spans 19 amino acids. Germline lookup yields CDR1 SGHDN and CDR2 FVKESK. After removal of 0 bases from V and 3 bases from J, the junction contained 15 bases not matched to a gene. CDR3 coding DNA: TGTGCCAGCAGCCAAGATGTTCCCACTAGCGGGCGAGGGGTCTACGAGCAGTACTTC. This gives the protein CASSQDVPTSGRGVYEQYF. The entire variable domain, with the rest obtained from reference TRBV14 and TRBJ2-7, is as follows: EAGVTQFPSHSVIEKGQTVTLRCDPISGHDNLYWYRRVMGKEIKFLLHFVKESKQDESGMPNNRFLAERTGGTYSTLKVQPAELEDSGVYFCASSQDVPTSGRGVYEQYFGPGTRLTVT.

This clonotype was seen a few times. This sequence joins TRBV28 and TRBJ2-7; TRBD2 agrees at 11 bases. J lost 2 bases, V lost 5 bases, and 5 bases had no gene match. From germline, CDR1 is MDHEN and CDR2 SYDVKM. The CDR3 loop spans 15 amino acids. The CDR3: CASSRTSGYTYEQYF. The DNA for the CDR3 is TGTGCCAGCAGTCGGACTAGCGGGTATACCTACGAGCAGTACTTC.

V is TRBV30 and J is TRBJ1-2; D is unclear. With 0 bases removed from V and 4 bases from J, the gap between germline ends came to 6 bases. CDR1 is GTSNPN, CDR2 SVGIG, per germline (reference sequence). The CDR3 sequence is 12 residues long. The CDR3: CAWSVGFYGYTF. The CDR3 DNA reads TGTGCCTGGAGTGTTGGGTTCTATGGCTACACCTTC.

The chain recombines TRBV6-1 with TRBJ1-1, with D perhaps matching TRBD1 (5 bases). The V gene lost 5 bases and the J gene lost 7 bases, with 17 bases spanning the gap. The length of the CDR3 is 14 residues. Looked up from germline, CDR1 is MNHNS and CDR2 is SASEGT. The CDR3 nucleotides are TGTGCCAGCAGTCAAAGGACGGGGGGGGGTGAAGCTTTCTTT. Translation gives CASSQRTGGGEAFF.

This clonotype was seen more than once but under ten times. The chain recombines TRBV5-6 with TRBJ1-6; 7 bases are a match to TRBD1. J gave up 7 bases and V 0 bases, and 4 bases lay outside the gene matches. CDR1 and CDR2 from the germline V gene are SGHDT and YYEEEE. The CDR3 covers 15 residues. The CDR3, as DNA: TGTGCCAGCAGCTTGGAGACAGGGTTAAATTCACCCCTCCACTTT. Its protein is CASSLETGLNSPLHF.

This clonotype came up a few times. The gene calls are TRBV9 and TRBJ2-5; D is unresolved. Trimming left V 0 bases short and J 5 bases short, with 17 bases between. CDR3 length: 16 amino acids. Per germline, CDR1 SGDLS and CDR2 YYNGEE. CDR3 sequence: CASSVGNLASGETQYF. The DNA for the CDR3 is TGTGCCAGCAGCGTAGGGAACCTTGCGAGTGGGGAGACCCAGTACTTC. Together with reference TRBV9 and TRBJ2-5, the CDR3 gives the full variable domain: DSGVTQTPKHLITATGQRVTLRCSPRSGDLSVYWYQQSLDQGLQFLIQYYNGEERAKGNILERFSAQQFPDLHSELNLSSLELGDSALYFCASSVGNLASGETQYFGPGTRLLVL.

This clonotype showed up many times. This chain joins TRBV7-8 and TRBJ2-5, with D maybe TRBD2 (6 bases). There are 13 residues in the CDR3. CDR1 is SGHVS, CDR2 FQNEAQ, per germline. Trimming removed 8 bases at V and 5 bases at J, with 15 bases between. CDR3 bases: TGTGCCAGCGGGACCAGTCGGGGGGAGACCCAGTACTTC. It encodes CASGTSRGETQYF.